This is a list of T cell receptor beta chains from one sample in a study of blood T cell repertoires in COVID-19. The repertoire was sequenced with immunoSEQ multiplex PCR; TCRdb's copy has only in-frame clones and lacks some. Found here are 200,000 to 250,000 clones, roughly 89% of them singletons; the top ten hold more than 13%. The sample comprised PBMCs or T cells enriched from blood (not recorded which). All receptors come from a man in his thirties or forties who had been exposed to COVID-19. Each CDR3 is given with its conserved first and last residue. The order of the fields is CDR3 protein, V gene, J gene.

cdr3_aa: CASSQEGGLGNEQFF; v_call: TRBV3-1/TRBV3-2; j_call: TRBJ2-1
cdr3_aa: CASRGQGDNSPLHF; v_call: TRBV2; j_call: TRBJ1-6
cdr3_aa: CASSEQSSYNEQFF; v_call: TRBV7-9; j_call: TRBJ2-1
cdr3_aa: CASSFKFSSGGQETQYF; v_call: TRBV7-2; j_call: TRBJ2-5
cdr3_aa: CASSLLTGGRSTEAFF; v_call: TRBV7-9; j_call: TRBJ1-1
cdr3_aa: CASSSRALGGETQYF; v_call: TRBV5-6; j_call: TRBJ2-5
cdr3_aa: CASSWGPGGYTF; v_call: TRBV6-2/TRBV6-3; j_call: TRBJ1-2
cdr3_aa: CASSSLTGSVGEQYF; v_call: TRBV7-9; j_call: TRBJ2-7
cdr3_aa: CASCVLGGTTEAFF; v_call: TRBV2; j_call: TRBJ1-1
cdr3_aa: CASSQGLAGDTQYF; v_call: TRBV4-2; j_call: TRBJ2-3
cdr3_aa: CASSSGTEAFF; v_call: TRBV2; j_call: TRBJ1-1
cdr3_aa: CASSYSASGGTGELFF; v_call: TRBV6-5; j_call: TRBJ2-2
cdr3_aa: CASSQDRGRNYEQYF; v_call: TRBV4-1; j_call: TRBJ2-7
cdr3_aa: CASSRLRTDSAGQFF; v_call: TRBV11-2; j_call: TRBJ2-1
cdr3_aa: CAWSDTGGDQPQHF; v_call: TRBV30; j_call: TRBJ1-5
cdr3_aa: CASRIRDTQYF; v_call: TRBV12-3/TRBV12-4; j_call: TRBJ2-3
cdr3_aa: CASKISGGRNTEAFF; v_call: TRBV2; j_call: TRBJ1-1
cdr3_aa: CASRYGLAVTDTQYF; v_call: TRBV6-5; j_call: TRBJ2-3
cdr3_aa: CASSYLRNGELFF; v_call: TRBV6-2/TRBV6-3; j_call: TRBJ2-2
cdr3_aa: CASGIAYAGPQDTQYF; v_call: TRBV12-5; j_call: TRBJ2-3
cdr3_aa: CASSQQSSGGPQHF; v_call: TRBV4-1; j_call: TRBJ1-5
cdr3_aa: CASIWTGNAQPQHF; v_call: TRBV28; j_call: TRBJ1-5
cdr3_aa: CASSLGQGRSTDTQYF; v_call: TRBV28; j_call: TRBJ2-3
cdr3_aa: CASSFGTGPLFF; v_call: TRBV12-3/TRBV12-4; j_call: TRBJ1-4
cdr3_aa: CAWSLGEPSYEQYF; v_call: TRBV30; j_call: TRBJ2-7
cdr3_aa: CASSSLAGYGNEQYF; v_call: TRBV27; j_call: TRBJ2-7
cdr3_aa: CASRLVDTQYF; v_call: TRBV19; j_call: TRBJ2-3
cdr3_aa: CASSAGGLPGDQGYTF; v_call: TRBV9; j_call: TRBJ1-2
cdr3_aa: CASSIEILGGDIEQFF; v_call: TRBV19; j_call: TRBJ2-1
cdr3_aa: CASSSVYRGYEQYF; v_call: TRBV11-2; j_call: TRBJ2-7
cdr3_aa: CASSYDILGETQYF; v_call: TRBV3-1/TRBV3-2; j_call: TRBJ2-5
cdr3_aa: CASSLVGAGAYNEQFF; v_call: TRBV7-2; j_call: TRBJ2-1
cdr3_aa: CASSLGSGQGLGGTQYF; v_call: TRBV7-2; j_call: TRBJ2-5
cdr3_aa: CASSPIGGASQGTQYF; v_call: TRBV4-1; j_call: TRBJ2-5
cdr3_aa: CASSPNTGTSHPDTQYF; v_call: TRBV4-3; j_call: TRBJ2-3
cdr3_aa: CASSLSYNSPLHF; v_call: TRBV27; j_call: TRBJ1-6
cdr3_aa: CASSIGLRGQLHTEAFF; v_call: TRBV19; j_call: TRBJ1-1
cdr3_aa: CASSLDRYEPQHF; v_call: TRBV7-9; j_call: TRBJ1-5
cdr3_aa: CASSIIGPEVPEQYF; v_call: TRBV19; j_call: TRBJ2-7